This T cell receptor beta chain is from a study of blood T cells in healthy people across ages. Regarding the study as a whole: Underestimates were what the diversity estimates from one million T cells were considered to be.

Sample-barcoded 5' priming and a J-beta primer mix drove a second PCR of roughly 7 to 11 cycles. Through a template-switch adaptor with 12 random nucleotides, each cDNA molecule received a tag. Via MiXCR, TCRdb re-called the 5' RACE reads, giving one row per CDR3 protein. This table has around 800,000 distinct CDR3 sequences, about 47% appearing once. Trimming took off 9 bases at V and 1 base at J, with 13 bases between the two ends. The CDR3 is made up of 14 amino acids. Germline CDR1 reads SGHRS; CDR2 reads YFSETQ. This clonotype was seen only a few times. Its specificity is not known. The sample was blood. The V call is TRBV5-1, the J call TRBJ2-2; tentatively, D is TRBD1 or TRBD2 (5 bases each). The receptor was isolated from a man aged 80 or over in good health. CDR3 amino acids: CATGAEVNTGELFF. The CDR3 region has the DNA TGCGCCACCGGGGCGGAGGTGAACACCGGGGAGCTGTTTTTT. The entire variable domain, with the rest obtained from reference TRBV5-1 and TRBJ2-2, is as follows: KAGVTQTPRYLIKTRGQQVTLSCSPISGHRSVSWYQQTPGQGLQFLFEYFSETQRNKGNFPGRFSGRQFSNSRSEMNVSTLELGDSALYLCATGAEVNTGELFFGEGSRLTVL.